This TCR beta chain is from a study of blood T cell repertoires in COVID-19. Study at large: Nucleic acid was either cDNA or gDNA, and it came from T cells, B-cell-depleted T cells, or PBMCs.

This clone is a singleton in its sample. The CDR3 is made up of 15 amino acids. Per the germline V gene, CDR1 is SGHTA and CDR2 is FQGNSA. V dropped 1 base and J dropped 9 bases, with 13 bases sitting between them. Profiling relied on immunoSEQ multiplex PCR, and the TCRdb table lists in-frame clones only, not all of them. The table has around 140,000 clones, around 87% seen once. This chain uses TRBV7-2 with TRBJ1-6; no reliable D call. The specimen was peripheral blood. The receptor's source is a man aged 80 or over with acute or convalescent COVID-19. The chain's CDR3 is CASSLGANVGSPLHF. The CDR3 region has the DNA TGTGCCAGCAGCTTAGGAGCGAATGTCGGTTCACCCCTCCACTTT. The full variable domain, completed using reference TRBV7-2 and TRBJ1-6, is GAGVSQSPSNKVTEKGKDVELRCDPISGHTALYWYRQSLGQGLEFLIYFQGNSAPDKSGLPSDRFSAERTGGSVSTLTIQRTQQEDSAVYLCASSLGANVGSPLHFGNGTRLTVT.